This T cell receptor (beta chain) was recorded in a study of T cell repertoires in cytomegalovirus infection. General study results and limits: HLA-C-restricted CMV-specific TCR beta clonotypes prevailed in the ex vivo response. Cumulative public TCR beta family frequency identified CMV carriers with the relevant HLA.

Looked up from germline, CDR1 is SGHTA and CDR2 is FQGNSA. The CDR3 spans 13 residues. This clonotype was counted ten times or more. Its antigen is not identified. Relative to the germline gene, one junction end is altered; a read error may explain this. TCRdb passed the reads through MiXCR, listing each CDR3 protein once. The sample records roughly 500,000 distinct CDR3 sequences, about 11% being singletons. The chain uses TRBV7-2 and TRBJ1-2; TRBD1 might be the D (6 bases). Specimen: PBMCs. This sequence originates from a human donor in good health (CMV status not recorded). Some clones in this sample may be carry-over from other donors' samples. The CDR3 here is CASSSQKLPGGSF. The CDR3 nucleotides are TGTGCCAGCAGCTCTCAGAAATTACCCGGGGGCAGCTTC.